The T cell receptor beta chain under discussion was sequenced for a study of memory CD4+ T cells and cytomegalovirus serostatus. Study-wide context: Of the healthy Belgian adults, several were CMV seropositive and about 24 seronegative. Study-wide results and caveats: Repertoires predicted CMV serostatus with median bootstrapped AUC of 0.95. CD4+ memory repertoires contained about 40% of the roughly 150 reported CMV TCRbeta sequences.

TCRdb's table, derived via immunoSEQ multiplex PCR, lists solely in-frame clones and lacks some. This sample has tens of thousands of clones, with 78% found just once. This CDR3 has 17 residues. Trimming removed 1 base at V and 6 bases at J, with 21 bases between. Germline loops: CDR1 MGHRA, CDR2 YSYEKL. The sort gate was single viable CD3+CD4+CD8-CD45RO+ cells for memory CD4+ T cells. CMV serostatus came from serum IgG against pp150, pp28, p38, p52. With respect to this clone: The target antigen is unknown.

The sequence was obtained from an adult in good health and CMV-seronegative. Sequenced material: memory CD4+ T cells from blood. The rearrangement links TRBV4-1 to TRBJ1-1; D gene ambiguous. CDR3 nucleotides: TGCGCCAGCAGCCAAGGGTCAGCACGGTCGTCTTACGCTGAAGCTTTCTTT. Its translation is CASSQGSARSSYAEAFF.